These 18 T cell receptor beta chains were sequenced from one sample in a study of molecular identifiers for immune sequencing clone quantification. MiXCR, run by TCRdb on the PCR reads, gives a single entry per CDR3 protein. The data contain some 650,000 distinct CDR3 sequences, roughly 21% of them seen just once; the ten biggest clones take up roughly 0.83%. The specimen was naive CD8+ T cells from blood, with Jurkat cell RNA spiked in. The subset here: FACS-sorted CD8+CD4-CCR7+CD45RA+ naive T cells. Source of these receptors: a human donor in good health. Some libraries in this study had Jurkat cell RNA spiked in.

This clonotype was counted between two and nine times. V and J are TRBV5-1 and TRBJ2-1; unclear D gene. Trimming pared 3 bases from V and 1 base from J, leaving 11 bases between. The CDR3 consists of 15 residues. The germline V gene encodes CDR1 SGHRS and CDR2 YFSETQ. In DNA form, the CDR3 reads TGCGCCAGCAGCTCATCTTTAAGTTCCTACAATGAGCAGTTCTTC. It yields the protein CASSSSLSSYNEQFF. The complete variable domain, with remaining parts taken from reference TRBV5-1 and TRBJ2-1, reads KAGVTQTPRYLIKTRGQQVTLSCSPISGHRSVSWYQQTPGQGLQFLFEYFSETQRNKGNFPGRFSGRQFSNSRSEMNVSTLELGDSALYLCASSSSLSSYNEQFFGPGTRLTVL.

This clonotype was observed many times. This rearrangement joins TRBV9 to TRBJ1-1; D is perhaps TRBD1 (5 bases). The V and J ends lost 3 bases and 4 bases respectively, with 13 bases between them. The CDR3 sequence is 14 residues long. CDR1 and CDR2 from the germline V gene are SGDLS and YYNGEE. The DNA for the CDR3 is TGTGCCAGCAGCGCGGAGGGGTTTGTCACTGAAGCTTTCTTT. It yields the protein CASSAEGFVTEAFF.

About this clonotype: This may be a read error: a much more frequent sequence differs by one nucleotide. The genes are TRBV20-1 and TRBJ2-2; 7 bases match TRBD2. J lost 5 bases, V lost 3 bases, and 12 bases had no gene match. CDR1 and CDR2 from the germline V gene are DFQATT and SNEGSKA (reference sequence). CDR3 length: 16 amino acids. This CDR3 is CSASDLERDSTGELFF. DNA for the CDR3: TGCAGTGCTAGTGACTTAGAGCGGGATAGTACCGGGGAGCTGTTTTTT.

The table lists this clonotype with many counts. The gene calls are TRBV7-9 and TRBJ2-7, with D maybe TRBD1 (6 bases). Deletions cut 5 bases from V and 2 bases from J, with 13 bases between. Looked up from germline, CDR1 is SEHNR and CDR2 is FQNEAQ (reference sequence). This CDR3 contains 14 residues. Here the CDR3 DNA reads TGTGCCAGCAGCGCAGGGACACAGACCTACGAGCAGTACTTC. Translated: CASSAGTQTYEQYF.

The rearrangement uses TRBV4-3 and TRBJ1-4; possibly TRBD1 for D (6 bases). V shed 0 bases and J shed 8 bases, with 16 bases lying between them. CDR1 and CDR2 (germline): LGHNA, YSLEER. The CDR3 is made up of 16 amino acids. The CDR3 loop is CASSQDPPGAGEKLFF. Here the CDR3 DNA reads TGCGCCAGCAGCCAAGACCCTCCGGGGGCCGGCGAAAAACTGTTTTTT.

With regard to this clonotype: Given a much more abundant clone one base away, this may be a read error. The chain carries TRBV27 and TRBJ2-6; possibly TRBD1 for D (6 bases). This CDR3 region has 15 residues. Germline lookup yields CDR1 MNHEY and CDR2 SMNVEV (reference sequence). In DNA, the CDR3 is TGTGTCAGCAGTTTAAAAGGGGGATGGGCCAACGTCCTGACTTTC. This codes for CVSSLKGGWANVLTF.

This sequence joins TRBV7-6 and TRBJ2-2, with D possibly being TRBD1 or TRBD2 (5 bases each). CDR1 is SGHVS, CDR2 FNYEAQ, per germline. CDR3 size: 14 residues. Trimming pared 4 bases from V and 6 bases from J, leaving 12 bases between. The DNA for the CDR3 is TGTGCCAGCAGCTCGGGAAGGGGACCCGGGGAGCTGTTTTTT. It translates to CASSSGRGPGELFF.

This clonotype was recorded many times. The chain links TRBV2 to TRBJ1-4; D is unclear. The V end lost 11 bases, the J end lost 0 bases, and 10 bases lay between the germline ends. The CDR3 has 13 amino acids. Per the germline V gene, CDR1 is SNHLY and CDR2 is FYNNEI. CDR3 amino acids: CAGETATNEKLFF. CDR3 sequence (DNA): TGTGCCGGAGAAACAGCAACTAATGAAAAACTGTTTTTT.

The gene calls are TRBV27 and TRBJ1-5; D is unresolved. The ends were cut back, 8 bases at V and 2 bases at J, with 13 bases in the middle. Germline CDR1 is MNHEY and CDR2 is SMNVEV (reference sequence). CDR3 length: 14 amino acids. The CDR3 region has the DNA TGTGCCAGCGGATCGTCGGGCGGCAATCAGCCCCAGCATTTT. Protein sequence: CASGSSGGNQPQHF.

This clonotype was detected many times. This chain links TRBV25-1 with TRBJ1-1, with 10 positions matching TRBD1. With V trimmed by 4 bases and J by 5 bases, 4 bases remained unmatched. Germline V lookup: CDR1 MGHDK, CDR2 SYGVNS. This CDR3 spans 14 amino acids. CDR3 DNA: TGTGCCAGCAGTGGACAGGGGGCTTGGACTGAAGCTTTCTTT. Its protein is CASSGQGAWTEAFF.

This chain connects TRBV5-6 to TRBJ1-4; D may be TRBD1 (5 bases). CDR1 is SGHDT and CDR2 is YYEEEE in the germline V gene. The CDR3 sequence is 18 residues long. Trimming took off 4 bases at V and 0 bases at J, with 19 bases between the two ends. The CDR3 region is CASSNTGVWVSTNEKLFF. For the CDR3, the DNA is TGTGCCAGCAGCAACACGGGGGTATGGGTTTCAACTAATGAAAAACTGTTTTTT.

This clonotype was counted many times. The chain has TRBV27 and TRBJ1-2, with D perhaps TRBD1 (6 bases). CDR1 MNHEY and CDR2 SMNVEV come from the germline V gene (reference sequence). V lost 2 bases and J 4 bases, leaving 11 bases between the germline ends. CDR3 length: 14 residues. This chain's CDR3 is CASSLTGFAYGYTF. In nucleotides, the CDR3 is TGTGCCAGCAGTTTAACAGGGTTTGCCTATGGCTACACCTTC.

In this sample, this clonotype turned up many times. The CDR3 sequence is CASSDQTTDTQYF. The CDR3 DNA sequence: TGTGCCAGCAGTGACCAAACCACAGATACGCAGTATTTT. The V call is TRBV27, the J call TRBJ2-3; D gene unclear. Germline assignment: CDR1 MNHEY and CDR2 SMNVEV (reference sequence). The CDR3 runs to 13 residues. The ends were cut back, 5 bases at V and 2 bases at J, with 8 bases in the middle.

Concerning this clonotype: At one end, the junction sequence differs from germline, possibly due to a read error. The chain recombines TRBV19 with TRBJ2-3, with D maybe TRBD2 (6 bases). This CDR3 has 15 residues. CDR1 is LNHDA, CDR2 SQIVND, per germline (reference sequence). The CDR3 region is CASSPLGGTTNTQYF. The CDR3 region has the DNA TGTGCCAGTAGTCCCCTTGGCGGGACCACAAATACGCAGTATTTT. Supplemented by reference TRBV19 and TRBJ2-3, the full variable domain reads DGGITQSPKYLFRKEGQNVTLSCEQNLNHDAMYWYRQDPGQGLRLIYYSQIVNDFQKGDIAEGYSVSREKKESFPLTVTSAQKNPTAFYLCASSPLGGTTNTQYFGPGTRLTVL.

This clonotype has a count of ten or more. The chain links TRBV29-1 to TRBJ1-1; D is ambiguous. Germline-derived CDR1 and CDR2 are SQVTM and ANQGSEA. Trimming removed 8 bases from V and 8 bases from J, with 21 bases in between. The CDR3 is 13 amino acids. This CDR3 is CSLVEGVGIEAFF. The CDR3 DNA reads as TGCAGCTTAGTGGAGGGAGTTGGCATCGAAGCTTTCTTT.

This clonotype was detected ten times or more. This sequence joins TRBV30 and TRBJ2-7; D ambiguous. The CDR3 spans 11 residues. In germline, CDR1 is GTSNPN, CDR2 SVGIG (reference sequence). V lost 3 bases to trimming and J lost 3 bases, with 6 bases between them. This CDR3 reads CAWRTGYEQYF. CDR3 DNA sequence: TGTGCCTGGAGAACGGGCTACGAGCAGTACTTC.

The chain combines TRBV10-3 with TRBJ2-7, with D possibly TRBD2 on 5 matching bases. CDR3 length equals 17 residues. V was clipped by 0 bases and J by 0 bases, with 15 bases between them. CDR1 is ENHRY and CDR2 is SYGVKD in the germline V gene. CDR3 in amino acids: CAISESVSGIISYEQYF. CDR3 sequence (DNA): TGTGCCATCAGTGAGTCGGTGAGCGGCATAATCTCCTACGAGCAGTACTTC.

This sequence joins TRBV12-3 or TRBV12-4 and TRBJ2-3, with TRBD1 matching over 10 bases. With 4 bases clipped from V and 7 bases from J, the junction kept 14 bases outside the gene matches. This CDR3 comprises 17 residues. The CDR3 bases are TGTGCCAGCAGTTCCGACAGGACAGGGGGAGCTGGGAATACGCAGTATTTT. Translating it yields CASSSDRTGGAGNTQYF.